Below, one T cell receptor beta chain is given with its context. Original processing notes: Amplifying reference gene primers gave estimates of nucleated cell counts. TCRdb's table, derived via immunoSEQ multiplex PCR, lists solely in-frame clones and lacks some. V and J calls and clone size come straight from that table; D and trimming were deduced from the DNA. The table has 200,000 to 300,000 clones, nearly 90% seen once. The sample comes from a study of blood T cell repertoires in COVID-19. On the study more broadly: Whether acute or convalescent, the COVID-19 samples came from the United States, Italy and Spain.

The origin of this receptor is a woman aged 25-40 years with acute or convalescent COVID-19. The sample was peripheral blood.

The CDR3, as DNA: TGCGCCAGCAGCCGAACTAGCGGGTTCTACAATGAGCAGTTCTTC. The encoded protein is CASSRTSGFYNEQFF. The V gene is TRBV4-3, the J gene TRBJ2-1; 9 positions match TRBD2. The trim removed 4 bases at V and 3 bases at J, leaving 4 bases unmatched. The CDR3 is made up of 15 amino acids. From germline, CDR1 is LGHNA and CDR2 YSLEER.